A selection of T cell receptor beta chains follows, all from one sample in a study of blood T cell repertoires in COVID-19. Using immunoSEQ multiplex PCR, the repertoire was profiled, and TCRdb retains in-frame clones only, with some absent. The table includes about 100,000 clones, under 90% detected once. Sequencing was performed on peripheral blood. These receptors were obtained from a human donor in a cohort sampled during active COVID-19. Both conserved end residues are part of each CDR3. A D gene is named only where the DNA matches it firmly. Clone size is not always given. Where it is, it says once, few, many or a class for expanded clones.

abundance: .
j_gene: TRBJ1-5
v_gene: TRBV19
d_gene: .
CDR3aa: CASTLRRAGIGGNQPQHF
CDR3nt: TGTGCCAGCACCCTCCGGCGCGCAGGTATAGGGGGAAATCAGCCCCAGCATTTT

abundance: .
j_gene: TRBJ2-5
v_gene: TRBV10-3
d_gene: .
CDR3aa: CAISDTYGSQETQYF
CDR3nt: TGTGCCATCAGTGATACTTACGGGAGTCAAGAGACCCAGTACTTC

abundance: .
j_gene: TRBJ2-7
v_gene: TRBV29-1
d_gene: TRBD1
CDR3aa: CSVRGLGSGEQYF
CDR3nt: TGCAGCGTTAGGGGGCTCGGTTCCGGCGAGCAGTACTTC

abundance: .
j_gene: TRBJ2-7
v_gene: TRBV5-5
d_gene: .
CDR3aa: CASSSHYEQYF
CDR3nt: TGTGCCAGCAGCTCCCATTACGAGCAGTACTTC

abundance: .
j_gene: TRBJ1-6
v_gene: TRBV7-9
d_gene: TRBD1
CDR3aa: CASSGTAPNSPLHF
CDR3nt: TGTGCCAGCAGCGGGACAGCGCCGAATTCACCCCTCCACTTT

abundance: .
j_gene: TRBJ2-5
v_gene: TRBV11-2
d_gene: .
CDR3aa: CASSLSGWASETQYF
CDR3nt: TGTGCCAGCAGCTTATCGGGGTGGGCCTCGGAGACCCAGTACTTC

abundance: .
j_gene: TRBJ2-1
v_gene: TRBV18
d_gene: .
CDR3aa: CASSPNAPGFGAQFF
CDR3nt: TGTGCCAGCTCACCGAATGCTCCAGGGTTTGGTGCGCAGTTCTTC

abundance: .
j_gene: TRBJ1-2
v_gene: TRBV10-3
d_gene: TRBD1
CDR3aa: CAISTGQGNTNYGYTF
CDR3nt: TGTGCCATCAGTACGGGACAGGGAAACACTAACTATGGCTACACCTTC

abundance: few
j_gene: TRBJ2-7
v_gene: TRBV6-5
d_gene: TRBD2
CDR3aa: CASRGDYFEQYF
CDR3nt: TGTGCCAGCAGGGGGGACTACTTCGAGCAGTACTTC

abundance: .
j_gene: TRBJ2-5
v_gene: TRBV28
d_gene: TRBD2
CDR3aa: CASSLLAGGGGETQYF
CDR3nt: TGTGCCAGCAGTTTACTAGCGGGGGGGGGAGGAGAGACCCAGTACTTC

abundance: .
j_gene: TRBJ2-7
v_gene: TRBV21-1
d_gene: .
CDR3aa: CASTPRGSYEQYF
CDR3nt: TGTGCCAGCACACCCCGGGGGTCCTACGAGCAGTACTTC

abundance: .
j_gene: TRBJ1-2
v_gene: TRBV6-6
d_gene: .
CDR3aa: CASGGRGHGYTF
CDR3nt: TGTGCCAGCGGAGGCAGGGGTCATGGCTACACCTTC

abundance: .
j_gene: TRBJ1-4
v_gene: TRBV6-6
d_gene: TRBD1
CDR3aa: CASSWLGGATNEKLFF
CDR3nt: TGTGCCAGCAGTTGGTTAGGGGGCGCAACTAATGAAAAACTGTTTTTT

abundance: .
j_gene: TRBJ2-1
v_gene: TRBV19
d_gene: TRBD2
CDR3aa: CASSGGGVLVNNEQFF
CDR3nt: TGTGCCAGTAGTGGGGGGGGTGTACTAGTTAATAATGAGCAGTTCTTC

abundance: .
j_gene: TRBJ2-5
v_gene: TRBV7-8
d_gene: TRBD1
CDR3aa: CASSNRDRGETQYF
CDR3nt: TGTGCCAGCAGCAACCGGGACAGGGGAGAGACCCAGTACTTC

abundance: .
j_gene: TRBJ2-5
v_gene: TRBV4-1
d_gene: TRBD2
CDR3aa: CASSQARLAGQETQYF
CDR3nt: TGCGCCAGCAGCCAAGCCCGTCTAGCGGGCCAAGAGACCCAGTACTTC

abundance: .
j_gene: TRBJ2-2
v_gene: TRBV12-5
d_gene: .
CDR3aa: CASAPRGLPTGELFF
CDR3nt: TGTGCTAGTGCCCCCCGGGGGTTGCCCACCGGGGAGCTGTTTTTT

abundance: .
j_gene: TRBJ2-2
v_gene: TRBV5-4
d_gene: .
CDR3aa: CASGRGSGNTGELFF
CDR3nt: TGTGCCAGCGGTCGGGGGAGCGGGAACACCGGGGAGCTGTTTTTT

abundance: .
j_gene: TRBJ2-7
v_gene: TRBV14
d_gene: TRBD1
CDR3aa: CASSHHPSTGTDEQYF
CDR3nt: TGTGCCAGCAGCCACCACCCATCGACAGGGACCGACGAGCAGTACTTC

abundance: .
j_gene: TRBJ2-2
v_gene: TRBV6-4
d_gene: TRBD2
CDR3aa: CASSTSGTGELFF
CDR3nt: TGTGCCAGCAGTACTAGCGGAACCGGGGAGCTGTTTTTT

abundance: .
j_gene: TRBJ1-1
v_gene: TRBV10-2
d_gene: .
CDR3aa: CASRTESNTEAFF
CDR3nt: TGCGCCAGCAGGACAGAGTCGAACACTGAAGCTTTCTTT

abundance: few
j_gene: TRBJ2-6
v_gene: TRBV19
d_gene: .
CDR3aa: CASLAGESPGANVLTF
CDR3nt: TGTGCCAGCCTAGCCGGGGAGTCCCCTGGGGCCAACGTCCTGACTTTC

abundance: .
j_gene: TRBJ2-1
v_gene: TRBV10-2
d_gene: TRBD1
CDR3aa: CASRDRGFNEQFF
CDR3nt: TGCGCCAGCCGGGACAGGGGGTTCAATGAGCAGTTCTTC

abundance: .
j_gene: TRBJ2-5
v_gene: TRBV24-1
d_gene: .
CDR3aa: CATSDHKKETQYF
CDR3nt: TGTGCCACCAGTGACCACAAGAAAGAGACCCAGTACTTC

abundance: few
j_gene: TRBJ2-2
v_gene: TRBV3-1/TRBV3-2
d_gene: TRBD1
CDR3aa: CASSLDRGSTGELFF
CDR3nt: TGTGCCAGCAGCCTTGACAGGGGGAGCACCGGGGAGCTGTTTTTT

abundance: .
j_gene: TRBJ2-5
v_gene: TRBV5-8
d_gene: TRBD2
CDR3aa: CASSTGGGQGETQYF
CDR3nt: TGTGCCAGCAGCACCGGGGGGGGGCAAGGGGAGACCCAGTACTTC

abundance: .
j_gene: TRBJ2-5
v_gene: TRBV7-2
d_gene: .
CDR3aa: CASSLSYQETQYF
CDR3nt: TGTGCCAGCAGCCTCTCGTACCAAGAGACCCAGTACTTC